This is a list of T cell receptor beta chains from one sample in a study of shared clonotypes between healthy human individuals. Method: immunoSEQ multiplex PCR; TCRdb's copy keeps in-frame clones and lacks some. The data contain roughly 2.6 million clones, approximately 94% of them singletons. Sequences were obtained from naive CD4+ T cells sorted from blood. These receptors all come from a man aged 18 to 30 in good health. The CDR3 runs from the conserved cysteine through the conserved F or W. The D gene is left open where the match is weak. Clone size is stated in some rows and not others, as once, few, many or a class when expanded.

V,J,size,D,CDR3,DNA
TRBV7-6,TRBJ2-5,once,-,CASSLAQGLPETQYF,TGTGCCAGCAGCTTAGCACAGGGCCTACCAGAGACCCAGTACTTC
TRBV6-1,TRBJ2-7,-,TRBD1,CASKPGQGAYEQYF,TGTGCCAGCAAGCCGGGACAGGGGGCCTACGAGCAGTACTTC
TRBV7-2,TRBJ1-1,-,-,CASSPRLGGVATEAFF,TGTGCCAGCAGCCCGCGACTGGGGGGGGTCGCCACTGAAGCTTTCTTT
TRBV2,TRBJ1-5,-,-,CASGRVSNQPQHF,TGTGCCAGCGGGCGGGTGAGCAATCAGCCCCAGCATTTT
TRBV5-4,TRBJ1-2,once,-,CASSLAGGAYGYTF,TGTGCCAGCAGCTTGGCCGGTGGGGCTTATGGCTACACCTTC
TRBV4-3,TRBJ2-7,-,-,CASSQESLGNHEQYF,TGCGCCAGCAGCCAAGAGAGTCTAGGGAATCACGAGCAGTACTTC
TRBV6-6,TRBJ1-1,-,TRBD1,CATNQGAFNTEAFF,TGTGCCACCAACCAGGGGGCCTTTAACACTGAAGCTTTCTTT
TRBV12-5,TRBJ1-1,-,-,CASGPPPPAGEAFF,TGTGCTAGTGGTCCTCCCCCGCCCGCCGGTGAAGCTTTCTTT
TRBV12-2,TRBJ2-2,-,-,CASRFGGSGLDANTGELFF,TGTGCAAGTCGCTTTGGGGGTAGCGGGTTGGATGCGAACACCGGGGAGCTGTTTTTT
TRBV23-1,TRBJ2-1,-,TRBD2,CASSTPGLAGWYNEQFF,TGCGCCAGCAGTACCCCCGGCTTAGCGGGATGGTACAATGAGCAGTTCTTC
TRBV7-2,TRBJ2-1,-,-,CASSLATGSYNEQFF,TGTGCCAGCAGCTTAGCGACGGGCTCCTACAATGAGCAGTTCTTC
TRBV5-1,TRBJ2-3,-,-,CASSLAGSQVTDTQYF,TGCGCCAGCAGCTTGGCCGGCTCCCAGGTCACAGATACGCAGTATTTT
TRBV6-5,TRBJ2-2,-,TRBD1,CASSYSDRGLTGELFF,TGTGCCAGCAGTTACTCCGACAGGGGGCTCACCGGGGAGCTGTTTTTT
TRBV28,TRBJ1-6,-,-,CASNNRGMNSPLHF,TGTGCCAGCAACAACCGAGGGATGAATTCACCCCTCCACTTT
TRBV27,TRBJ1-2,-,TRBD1,CASSTWDRGNYGYTF,TGTGCCAGCAGTACTTGGGACAGGGGGAACTATGGCTACACCTTC
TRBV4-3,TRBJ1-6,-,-,CASSQDANSYNSPLHF,TGCGCCAGCAGCCAAGATGCTAACTCCTATAATTCACCCCTCCACTTT
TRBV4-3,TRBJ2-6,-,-,CASSQENTGANVLTF,TGCGCCAGCAGCCAAGAAAATACTGGGGCCAACGTCCTGACTTTC
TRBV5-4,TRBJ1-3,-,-,CASSKIPMGNSGNTIYF,TGTGCCAGCAGCAAAATACCAATGGGGAACTCTGGAAACACCATATATTTT
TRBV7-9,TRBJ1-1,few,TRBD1,CASSLADRVGTEAFF,TGTGCCAGCAGCTTAGCCGACAGGGTGGGCACTGAAGCTTTCTTT
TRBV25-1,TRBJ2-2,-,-,CASSESRIWDTGELFF,TGTGCCAGCAGTGAGTCCAGGATATGGGACACCGGGGAGCTGTTTTTT
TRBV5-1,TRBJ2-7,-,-,CASSLARRGYYEQYF,TGCGCCAGCAGCTTGGCCCGCCGGGGGTACTACGAGCAGTACTTC
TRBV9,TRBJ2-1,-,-,CASSTDRPSYNEQFF,TGTGCCAGCAGCACCGACAGACCCTCCTACAATGAGCAGTTCTTC